The source of this T cell receptor (beta chain) is a study of regulatory T cells in long-lasting Graves disease. Many counts were recorded for this clonotype. Germline CDR1 SGHRS, CDR2 YFSETQ. The CDR3 has 13 residues. The V and J ends lost 1 base and 5 bases respectively, with 7 bases between them. Building the TCR beta libraries relied on iRepertoire HTBI primers, and CDR3 regions underwent Arm-PCR. One entry per CDR3 protein results from TCRdb running MiXCR on the multiplex PCR reads. Of under 400,000 distinct CDR3 sequences in the sample, roughly a sixth were seen once. Time point indicated: newly diagnosed GD, antithyroid drugs for less than 3 months. PBMCs provided the RNA from which the TCR library was made. The data also belong to a second study, concerning T cells in Graves' hyperthyroidism and ophthalmopathy.

The source was peripheral blood mononuclear cells (PBMCs), collected at new diagnosis, from a patient treated with antithyroid drugs. The chain employs TRBV5-1 and TRBJ1-5; D not certain. This clonotype was obtained from a middle-aged man with Graves disease. The CDR3 region is CASSLREDQPQHF. The CDR3 DNA follows: TGCGCCAGCAGCTTGAGAGAAGATCAGCCCCAGCATTTT.